This paragraph covers one T cell receptor beta chain sequence. This entry belongs to a study of cytomegalovirus exposure and HLA in healthy donors. Trimming cost V 5 bases and J 7 bases, with 9 bases left between them. This CDR3 spans 12 amino acids. Germline CDR1 reads MNHEY; CDR2 reads SMNVEV (reference sequence). 13 Jbeta primers and 60 Vbeta primers were used for the PCR. TCRdb keeps only in-frame clones here, not all; method: immunoSEQ multiplex PCR. The sample gives under 150,000 clones, around 70% of which show up once; roughly 2% is in the top ten. The chain has TRBV27 and TRBJ1-3; D unclear. Sequencing was performed on PBMCs. This sequence was found in a man between 40 and 49 years old in good health and CMV-seronegative. CDR3 region: CASSLPGNTIYF. The CDR3 DNA is TGTGCCAGCAGTCTCCCGGGGAACACCATATATTTT.